Listed below are T cell receptor beta chains from one sample, sequenced in a study of T cell responses to AZD1222 COVID-19 vaccine. Data came from immunoSEQ multiplex PCR; TCRdb stores just in-frame clones and leaves some out. The sample has 100,000 to 150,000 clones, 80% to 90% seen once. This specimen consisted of peripheral blood, obtained on day 0 of AZD1222 vaccination. These receptors originate from an adult in good health. CDR3s include the opening cysteine and the closing phenylalanine or tryptophan. The order of the fields is D gene, clone size, V gene, J gene, CDR3 DNA, CDR3 protein. A D gene is named only where the DNA matches it firmly. Clone size is given for some rows only: seen once, a few or many times, or a class if the clone is expanded.

TRBD2	-	TRBV19	TRBJ2-2	TGTGCCAGTACAGCGGGATATGACACCGGGGAGCTGTTTTTT	CASTAGYDTGELFF
-	-	TRBV18	TRBJ1-3	TGTGCCAGCTCACCTGCAAGCGGCAGGGCTATCCACTCTGGAAACACCATATATTTT	CASSPASGRAIHSGNTIYF
TRBD1	once	TRBV19	TRBJ1-5	TGTGCCAGTAGTAGCCTCACCGCCGGGACAGGGAGGTTGGTCGGCAATCAGCCCCAGCATTTT	CASSSLTAGTGRLVGNQPQHF
-	once	TRBV5-4	TRBJ2-7	TGTGCCAGCAGTCGACCCGGGACTTCGTTTTACGAGCAGTACTTC	CASSRPGTSFYEQYF
-	-	TRBV3-1/TRBV3-2	TRBJ2-3	TGTGCCAGCAGCCAAGTCCAGTACACAGATACGCAGTATTTT	CASSQVQYTDTQYF
-	-	TRBV5-1	TRBJ1-1	TGCGCCAGCAGCCCGGGACGGACTGAAGCTTTCTTT	CASSPGRTEAFF
-	-	TRBV5-1	TRBJ2-7	TGCGCCAGCAGTCCGGGGAGTTCCTACGAGCAGTACTTC	CASSPGSSYEQYF
-	-	TRBV6-5	TRBJ1-4	TGTGCCAGCAGTTCGACCTCAGGTGCAACTAATGAAAAACTGTTTTTT	CASSSTSGATNEKLFF
-	-	TRBV12-5	TRBJ1-1	TGTGCTAGTCAACCTGGGAGGACGTTGAACACTGAAGCTTTCTTT	CASQPGRTLNTEAFF
TRBD2	-	TRBV3-1/TRBV3-2	TRBJ2-7	TGTGCCAGCAGTCTTAGCGGGATAACCGACGAGCAGTACTTC	CASSLSGITDEQYF
-	once	TRBV11-3	TRBJ2-2	TGTGCCAGCAGCATCAACACCGGGGAGCTGTTTTTT	CASSINTGELFF
-	-	TRBV18	TRBJ1-2	TGTGCCAGCTCGTCGACAGAGAACTATGGCTACACCTTC	CASSSTENYGYTF
TRBD1	-	TRBV30	TRBJ2-1	TGTGCCTGGAACCTTGACAGGGGTCGAGAGCAGTTCTTC	CAWNLDRGREQFF
-	-	TRBV3-1/TRBV3-2	TRBJ2-1	TGTGCCAGCAGCCATCTTCCTCACTTACTTTACAATGAGCAGTTCTTC	CASSHLPHLLYNEQFF
-	-	TRBV27	TRBJ1-4	TGTGCCAGCTCCTACGCGGTAACTAATGAAAAACTGTTTTTT	CASSYAVTNEKLFF
-	few	TRBV2	TRBJ1-1	TGTGCCAGCAAGGGGCAGACACTACTTCGGTCGAACACTGAAGCTTTCTTT	CASKGQTLLRSNTEAFF
TRBD2	-	TRBV3-1/TRBV3-2	TRBJ2-7	TGTGCCAGCAGCCAGATGGGACTATCCCAATACGAGCAGTACTTC	CASSQMGLSQYEQYF
TRBD1	few	TRBV28	TRBJ1-2	TGTGCCACTGAGGACAGGGTCCCTAATCTCTACACCTTC	CATEDRVPNLYTF
-	-	TRBV21-1	TRBJ1-4	TGTGCCAGCAGCAAAGAGGACAGGGAGGCAGAAAAACTGTTTTTT	CASSKEDREAEKLFF
TRBD1	-	TRBV15	TRBJ2-5	TGTGCCACCAGCAGGGACAGGAAAGAGACCCAGTACTTC	CATSRDRKETQYF
TRBD2	-	TRBV19	TRBJ2-3	TGTGCCAGTAGTGTATTGACTAGCGGGTACACAGATACGCAGTATTTT	CASSVLTSGYTDTQYF
TRBD2	-	TRBV7-6	TRBJ2-1	TGTGCCAGCAGCTTAGGGAGGGCCGGGAGGAATGAGCAGTTCTTC	CASSLGRAGRNEQFF
-	-	TRBV2	TRBJ2-2	TGTGCCAGCAGTCGACAGACCACCGGGGAGCTGTTTTTT	CASSRQTTGELFF
TRBD1	-	TRBV2	TRBJ2-5	TGTGCCAGCAGTGGGGACAGCCAAGAGACCCAGTACTTC	CASSGDSQETQYF
-	-	TRBV7-9	TRBJ1-2	TGTGCCAGCAGCTTTGGGGAGGAAGGCTACACCTTC	CASSFGEEGYTF
-	-	TRBV27	TRBJ1-2	TGTGCCAGCACCGAGCGCTCGGGCGCGTCCTATGGCTACACCTTC	CASTERSGASYGYTF
TRBD2	-	TRBV9	TRBJ2-7	TGTGCCAGCAGCGTAGGGCTAGCGGGGGCCTCCTACGAGCAGTACTTC	CASSVGLAGASYEQYF
TRBD1	-	TRBV29-1	TRBJ2-7	TGCAGCGTTGGAGGACAGGGACGAATTTACGAGCAGTACTTC	CSVGGQGRIYEQYF
-	-	TRBV25-1	TRBJ2-3	TGTGCCAGCTGGGCCGGCAGGGGGGTGACAGATACGCAGTATTTT	CASWAGRGVTDTQYF
-	-	TRBV10-1	TRBJ1-1	TGCGCCAGCAGTGAGAAAGGGGCGGGTACTGAAGCTTTCTTT	CASSEKGAGTEAFF